Following are 15 T cell receptor beta chains from one sample sequenced in a study of cytomegalovirus exposure and HLA in healthy donors. 13 Jbeta primers and 60 Vbeta primers were used for the PCR. Generated by immunoSEQ multiplex PCR, the TCRdb table keeps only in-frame clones and is missing some. The repertoire has under 35,000 clones, roughly 66% of them found once; the top ten carry roughly 42%. The specimen was PBMCs. These receptors originate from a male donor in good health and CMV-seropositive.

This chain links TRBV18 with TRBJ1-2; D is perhaps TRBD1 (5 bases). V was clipped by 3 bases and J by 5 bases, with 13 bases between them. The CDR3 contains 14 residues. The V gene's germline CDR1 is KGHSH and CDR2 LQKENI. Written as DNA, the CDR3 is TGTGCCAGCTCACCGTCAACCACAGGATATGGCTACACCTTC. Protein: CASSPSTTGYGYTF.

The chain recombines TRBV18 with TRBJ2-7; 9 nucleotides align to TRBD1. CDR1 and CDR2 (germline): KGHSH, LQKENI. V gave up 1 base and J gave up 5 bases; unmatched junction bases: 0. The CDR3 covers 13 residues. The CDR3 DNA follows: TGTGCCAGCTCACCACGGACAGGGGACGAGCAGTACTTC. Its protein is CASSPRTGDEQYF.

The chain uses TRBV6-1 and TRBJ2-5; D perhaps matches TRBD2 (7 bases). Germline loops: CDR1 MNHNS, CDR2 SASEGT. The germline V and J ends were trimmed by 8 bases and 5 bases, with 15 bases remaining between them. The CDR3 has 13 residues. The CDR3 sequence is CASGRGAEETQYF. As DNA, the CDR3 is TGTGCCAGCGGTCGGGGGGCTGAGGAGACCCAGTACTTC.

The chain employs TRBV7-9 and TRBJ1-4; D may be TRBD1 (5 bases). The CDR3 runs to 15 residues. V was cut by 5 bases and J by 3 bases, with 13 bases left in between. CDR1 and CDR2 from the germline V gene are SEHNR and FQNEAQ (reference sequence). CDR3 bases: TGTGCCAGCAGCCCCAAGGGAGGGGCTAATGAAAAACTGTTTTTT. Protein product: CASSPKGGANEKLFF.

The V and J genes are TRBV14 and TRBJ2-7; possible D gene TRBD1, 6 bases. The CDR3 sequence is 15 residues long. The V gene lost 4 bases and the J gene lost 4 bases, with 17 bases spanning the gap. Germline V CDR1 and CDR2: SGHDN, FVKESK. CDR3: CASSLVAARGYEQYF. Written as DNA, the CDR3 is TGTGCCAGCAGCCTTGTAGCAGCGAGGGGGTACGAGCAGTACTTC.

V and J are TRBV7-9 and TRBJ2-1; the match to TRBD1 covers 11 bases. V shed 5 bases, J shed 15 bases, and the junction held 12 bases outside the gene matches. Per the germline V gene, CDR1 is SEHNR and CDR2 is FQNEAQ (reference sequence). There are 14 residues in the CDR3. DNA of the CDR3: TGTGCCAGCAGCACGGGGGGGACAGGGGGAGGGGGGTTCTTC. Amino acids: CASSTGGTGGGGFF.

V gene TRBV2 combines with J gene TRBJ2-7; 11 bases are a match to TRBD1. Germline V gene lookup returns CDR1 SNHLY and CDR2 FYNNEI. The CDR3 is 15 amino acids. Trimming removed 7 bases from V and 6 bases from J; junction bases left unmatched: 11. The CDR3 nucleotides are TGTGCCAGCACCGAATACCGGGACAGGGGGGGCGAGCAGTACTTC. Its protein product is CASTEYRDRGGEQYF. Full variable domain (rest looked up from reference TRBV2 and TRBJ2-7): EPEVTQTPSHQVTQMGQEVILRCVPISNHLYFYWYRQILGQKVEFLVSFYNNEISEKSEIFDDQFSVERPDGSNFTLKIRSTKLEDSAMYFCASTEYRDRGGEQYFGPGTRLTVT.

The V call is TRBV19, the J call TRBJ1-1, with a weak D call TRBD1 (6 bases). This CDR3 is built from 14 residues. Germline values: CDR1 LNHDA, CDR2 SQIVND (reference sequence). Trimming removed 5 bases from V and 7 bases from J, with 17 bases in between. DNA of the CDR3: TGTGCCAGTAGTTATCGGGGGGCGTTAAATGAAGCTTTCTTT. Protein product: CASSYRGALNEAFF.

This clone occurred a few times. This chain links TRBV19 with TRBJ2-1; possibly TRBD2 for D (6 bases). The germline V and J ends were trimmed by 4 bases and 0 bases, with 10 bases remaining between them. The CDR3 is 15 amino acids. In germline, CDR1 is LNHDA, CDR2 SQIVND (reference sequence). CDR3 loop: CASSNSGSSYNEQFF. For the CDR3, the DNA is TGTGCCAGTAGTAATAGCGGAAGCTCCTACAATGAGCAGTTCTTC.

This chain connects TRBV28 to TRBJ1-1; D may be TRBD1 (5 bases). Trimming cost V 5 bases and J 0 bases, with 10 bases left between them. Germline CDR1 and CDR2: MDHEN and SYDVKM. This CDR3 comprises 14 residues. The CDR3 reads CASSIQGLNTEAFF. As DNA, the CDR3 is TGTGCCAGCAGTATTCAGGGCCTGAACACTGAAGCTTTCTTT.

This clone has more than one count but fewer than ten. The chain uses TRBV18 and TRBJ2-7, with 13 bases fitting TRBD2. With 2 bases clipped from V and 7 bases from J, the junction kept 8 bases outside the gene matches. Germline loops: CDR1 KGHSH, CDR2 LQKENI. This CDR3 has 16 residues. This chain's CDR3 is CASSPKGLAGTGEQYF. The CDR3 region has the DNA TGTGCCAGCTCACCAAAGGGACTAGCGGGGACGGGGGAGCAGTACTTC.

In its sample, this clone was seen a few times. The chain uses TRBV19 and TRBJ2-5; the match to TRBD1 covers 10 bases. The CDR3 sequence is 14 residues long. CDR1 is LNHDA, CDR2 SQIVND, per germline (reference sequence). J gave up 14 bases and V 4 bases, and 13 bases lay outside the gene matches. The CDR3 region has the DNA TGTGCCAGTAGTACTCGGGGACAGGGGCCTCCTACTTACTTC. It codes for CASSTRGQGPPTYF.

This rearrangement joins TRBV5-4 to TRBJ1-2, with no clear D. Trimming took 3 bases from V and 4 from J, leaving 16 bases between them. The germline V gene encodes CDR1 SGHNT and CDR2 YYREEE (reference sequence). CDR3 length equals 15 residues. The CDR3 sequence is CASSSGLLGSYGYTF. The CDR3 coding sequence is TGTGCCAGCAGCTCCGGACTTCTGGGGAGCTATGGCTACACCTTC.

A few counts support this clone. This rearrangement joins TRBV27 to TRBJ1-5; 7 bases are a match to TRBD1. Germline V gives CDR1 MNHEY, CDR2 SMNVEV (reference sequence). CDR3 length: 15 amino acids. The J segment lost 2 bases and the V segment lost 7 bases, leaving 8 bases of the junction unmatched. The CDR3 here is CASNRDGTGNQPQHF. The CDR3 bases are TGTGCCAGCAATAGGGACGGGACAGGCAATCAGCCCCAGCATTTT.

The V and J genes are TRBV2 and TRBJ2-3; 15 bases are shared with TRBD2. Trimming removed 7 bases from V and 4 bases from J; junction bases left unmatched: 3. This CDR3 is 15 amino acids long. Germline CDR1 reads SNHLY; CDR2 reads FYNNEI. CDR3 region: CASIWTSGGADTQYF. CDR3 in DNA: TGTGCCAGCATCTGGACTAGCGGGGGGGCAGATACGCAGTATTTT.